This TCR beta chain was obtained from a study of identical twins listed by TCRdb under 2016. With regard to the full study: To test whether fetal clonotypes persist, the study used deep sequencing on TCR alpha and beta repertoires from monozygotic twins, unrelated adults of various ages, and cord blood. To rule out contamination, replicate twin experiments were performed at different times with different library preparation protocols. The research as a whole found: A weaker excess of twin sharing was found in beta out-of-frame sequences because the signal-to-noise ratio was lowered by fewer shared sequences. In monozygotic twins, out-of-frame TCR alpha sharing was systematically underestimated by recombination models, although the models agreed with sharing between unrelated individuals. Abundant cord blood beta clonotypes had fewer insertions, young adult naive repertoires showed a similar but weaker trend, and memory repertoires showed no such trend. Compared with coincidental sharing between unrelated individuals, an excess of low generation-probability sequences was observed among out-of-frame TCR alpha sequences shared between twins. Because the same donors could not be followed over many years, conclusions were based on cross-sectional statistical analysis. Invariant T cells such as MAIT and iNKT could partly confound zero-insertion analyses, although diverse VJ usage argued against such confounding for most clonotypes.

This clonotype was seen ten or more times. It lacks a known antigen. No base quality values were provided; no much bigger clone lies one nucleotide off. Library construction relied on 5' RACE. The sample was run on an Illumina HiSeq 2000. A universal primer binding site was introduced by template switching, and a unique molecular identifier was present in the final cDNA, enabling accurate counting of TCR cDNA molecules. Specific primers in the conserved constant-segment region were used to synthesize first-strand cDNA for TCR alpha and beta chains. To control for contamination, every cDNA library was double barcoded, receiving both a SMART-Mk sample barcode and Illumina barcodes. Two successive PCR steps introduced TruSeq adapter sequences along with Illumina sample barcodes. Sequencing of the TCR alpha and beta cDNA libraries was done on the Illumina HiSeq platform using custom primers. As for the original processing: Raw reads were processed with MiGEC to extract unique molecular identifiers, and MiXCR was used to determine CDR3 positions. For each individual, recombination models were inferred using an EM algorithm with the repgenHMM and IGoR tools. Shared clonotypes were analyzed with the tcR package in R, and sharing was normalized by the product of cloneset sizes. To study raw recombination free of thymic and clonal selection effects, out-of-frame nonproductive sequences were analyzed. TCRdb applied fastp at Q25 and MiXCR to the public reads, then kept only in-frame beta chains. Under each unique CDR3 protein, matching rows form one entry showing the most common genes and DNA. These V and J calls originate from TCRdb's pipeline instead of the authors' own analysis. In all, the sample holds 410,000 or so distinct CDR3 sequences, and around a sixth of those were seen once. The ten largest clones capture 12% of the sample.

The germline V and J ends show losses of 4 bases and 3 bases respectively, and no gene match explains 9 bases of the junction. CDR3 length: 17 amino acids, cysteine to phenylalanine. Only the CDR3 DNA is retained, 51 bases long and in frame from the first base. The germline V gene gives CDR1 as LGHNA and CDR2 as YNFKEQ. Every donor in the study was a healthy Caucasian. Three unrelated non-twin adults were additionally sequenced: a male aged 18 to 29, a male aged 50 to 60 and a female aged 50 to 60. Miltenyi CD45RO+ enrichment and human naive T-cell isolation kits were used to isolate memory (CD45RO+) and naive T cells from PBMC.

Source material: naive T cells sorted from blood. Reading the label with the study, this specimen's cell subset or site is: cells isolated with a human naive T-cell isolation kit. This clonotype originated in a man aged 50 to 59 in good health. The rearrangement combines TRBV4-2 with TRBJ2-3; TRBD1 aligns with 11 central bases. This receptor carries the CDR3 CASSPGTGGKMTDTQYF. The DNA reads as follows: TGTGCCAGCAGCCCCGGGACAGGGGGGAAAATGACAGATACGCAGTATTTT.